The TCR beta chain described here comes from a study of blood T cell repertoires in COVID-19. The overall study: There were acute and convalescent COVID-19 samples, and they came from the United States, Italy and Spain. Sample material is recorded as cDNA or gDNA derived from T cells, B-cell-depleted T cells, or PBMCs.

Authors' analysis steps: The authors estimated nucleated cell counts from reference gene primer amplification. Some clones are missing from TCRdb's copy, which holds only in-frame ones; the method was immunoSEQ multiplex PCR. That table gives V, J and clone size, and the DNA gave D and trimming. The sample includes about 62,000 clones, approximately 86% seen only once; the top ten take approximately 0.93%. The CDR3 totals 17 residues. Germline values: CDR1 MNHEY, CDR2 SMNVEV (reference sequence). Trimming took 3 bases from V and 8 from J; bases not matched to a gene: 12. Specimen: peripheral blood. The receptor was isolated from a man aged 65 to 79 with acute or convalescent COVID-19. The V gene is TRBV27, the J gene TRBJ2-1, with 11 bases that match TRBD2. Here the CDR3 DNA reads TGTGCCAGCAGTTTCCAGCAGCGACTAGCGGGATGGGATGAGCAGTTCTTC. Encoded protein: CASSFQQRLAGWDEQFF.